This T cell receptor beta chain was found in a study of T-cell reconstitution after alpha-beta-depleted transplantation in children. The authors prepared the TCRbeta library with unique molecular identifiers. TCRdb re-derived calls from the PCR reads in MiXCR, one entry per CDR3 protein. The sample lists 29,000 or so distinct CDR3 sequences; 6.3% were seen once. Germline loops: CDR1 SGHVT, CDR2 SQSDAQ. J gave up 1 base and V 3 bases, and 9 bases lay outside the gene matches. The CDR3 spans 18 residues. At least ten counts were recorded for this clonotype. Its matching antigen is unknown. Findings and limits, study-wide: Several hundred graft clones that had expanded were reportedly the source of alpha-beta T cells about two months after transplant.

This chain joins TRBV7-4 and TRBJ1-2; 12 nucleotides line up with TRBD1. The sequencing here drew on PBMCs, mostly from graft donor cells, taken 180 days after TCRalphabeta/CD19-depleted stem cell transplant. This TCR came from a male patient aged 10 to 17 who had a stem cell transplant for acute myeloid leukemia, so the T cells may come from the graft donor. In nucleotides, the CDR3 is TGTGCCAGCAGCTTGAGGAGGGGACAGGGGGCCGATAACTATGGCTACACCTTC. Residues: CASSLRRGQGADNYGYTF.